Included here is one T cell receptor beta chain sequence, with context. The target antigen is unknown. This CDR3 spans 13 amino acids. From germline, CDR1 is MNHEY and CDR2 SVGEGT. V dropped 2 bases and J dropped 4 bases, with 7 bases sitting between them. In the library, individual cDNA molecules carried attached unique molecular identifiers. TCRdb reprocessed the 5' RACE reads via MiXCR and lists one record per CDR3 protein. The table lists 11,000 or so distinct CDR3 sequences, around 5% of them singletons. The entry originates in a study of early T cells in non-severe SARS-CoV-2 infection. Study-wide context: Investigators sequenced bulk RNA drawn from unsorted whole blood, and chains remained unpaired.

The study's findings and limits: VDJdb-based annotation leaned toward anti-spike CD8 responses and missed private and CD4 specificities.

Sequencing used whole blood. The TCR comes from an adult who was a healthcare worker with PCR-confirmed SARS-CoV-2 infection or an uninfected control (not recorded which). The rearrangement uses TRBV6-2 or TRBV6-3 and TRBJ2-3; D is undetermined. The CDR3 sequence: CASSYGQADTQYF. The DNA of the CDR3 is TGTGCCAGCAGTTACGGTCAGGCAGATACGCAGTATTTT.